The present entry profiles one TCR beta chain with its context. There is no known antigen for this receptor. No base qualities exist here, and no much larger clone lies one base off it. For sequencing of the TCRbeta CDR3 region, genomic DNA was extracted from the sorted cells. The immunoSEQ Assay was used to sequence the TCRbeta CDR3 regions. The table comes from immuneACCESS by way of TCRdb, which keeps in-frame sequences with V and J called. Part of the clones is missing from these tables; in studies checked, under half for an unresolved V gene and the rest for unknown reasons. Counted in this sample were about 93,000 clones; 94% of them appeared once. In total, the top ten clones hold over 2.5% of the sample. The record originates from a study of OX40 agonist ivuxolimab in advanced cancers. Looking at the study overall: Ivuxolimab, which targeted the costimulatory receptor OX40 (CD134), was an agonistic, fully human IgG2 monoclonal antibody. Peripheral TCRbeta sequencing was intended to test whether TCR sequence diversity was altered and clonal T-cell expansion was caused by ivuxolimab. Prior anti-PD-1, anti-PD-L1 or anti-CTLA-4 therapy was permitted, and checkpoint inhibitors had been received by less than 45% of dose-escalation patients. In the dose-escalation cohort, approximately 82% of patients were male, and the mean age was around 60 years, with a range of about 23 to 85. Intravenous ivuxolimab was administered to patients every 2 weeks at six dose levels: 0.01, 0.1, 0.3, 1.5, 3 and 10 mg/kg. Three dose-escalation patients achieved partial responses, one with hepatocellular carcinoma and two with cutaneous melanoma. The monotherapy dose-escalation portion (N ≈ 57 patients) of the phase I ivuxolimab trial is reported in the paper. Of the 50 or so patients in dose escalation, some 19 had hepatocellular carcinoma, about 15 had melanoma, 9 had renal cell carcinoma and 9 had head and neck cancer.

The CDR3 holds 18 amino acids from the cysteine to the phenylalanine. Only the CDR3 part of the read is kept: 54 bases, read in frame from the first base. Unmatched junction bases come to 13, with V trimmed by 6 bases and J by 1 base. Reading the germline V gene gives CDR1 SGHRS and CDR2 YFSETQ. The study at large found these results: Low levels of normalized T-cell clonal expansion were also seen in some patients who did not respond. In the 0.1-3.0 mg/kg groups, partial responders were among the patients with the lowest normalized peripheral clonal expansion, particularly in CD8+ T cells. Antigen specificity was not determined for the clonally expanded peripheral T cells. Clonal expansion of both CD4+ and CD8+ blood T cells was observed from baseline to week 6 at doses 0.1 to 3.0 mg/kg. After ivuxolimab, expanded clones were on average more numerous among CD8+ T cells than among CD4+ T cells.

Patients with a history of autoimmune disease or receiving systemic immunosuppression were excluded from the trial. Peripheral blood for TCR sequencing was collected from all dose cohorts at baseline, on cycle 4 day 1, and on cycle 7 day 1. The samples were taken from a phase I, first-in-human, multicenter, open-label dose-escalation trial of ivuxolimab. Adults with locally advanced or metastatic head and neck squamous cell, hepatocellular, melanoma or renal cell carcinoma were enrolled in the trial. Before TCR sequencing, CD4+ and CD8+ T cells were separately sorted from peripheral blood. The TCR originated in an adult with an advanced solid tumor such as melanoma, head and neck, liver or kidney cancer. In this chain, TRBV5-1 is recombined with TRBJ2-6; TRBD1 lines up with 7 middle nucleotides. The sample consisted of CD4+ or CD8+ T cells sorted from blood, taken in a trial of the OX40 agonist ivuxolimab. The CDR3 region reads CASTPFGQVKSGANVLTF. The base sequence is TGCGCCAGCACCCCCTTCGGACAGGTAAAGTCTGGGGCCAACGTCCTGACTTTC.